This T cell receptor (beta chain) was recorded in a study of cytomegalovirus exposure and HLA in healthy donors (TCRdb year 2017). A note on the overall study: An earlier analysis of approximately 590 of the donors reported 250 to 350 Gb of sequence data and roughly 110 million unique TCR beta sequences from about 179 million T cells. Rather than using new phenotypic data, the later analysis identified candidate immune exposures from TCR beta sequences and from how often those sequences occurred across donors. The T cell repertoires of 666 subjects were profiled by immunosequencing and related to cytomegalovirus serostatus. Across approximately 420 genotyped donors of the cohort, an average of about 200,000 unique TCR beta nucleotide sequences per donor were sequenced, and around 20% of those sequences were non-productive. The study aimed to test whether signatures of past pathogen exposure could be identified by cataloging public T cell receptors. A later genetic analysis used genome-wide SNP genotypes for about 55% of the 666 donors, treating that subset as a discovery cohort. Every discovery cohort repertoire had been produced on one sequencing platform. Typing coverage varied by locus: about 620-630 donors for A, B, C, DRB1 and DQB1; more than 500 for DQA1; 600 to 610 for DPA1; 450 to 480 for DPB1. An early release that covered roughly 600 HLA-typed donors contained about 300 gigabases of sequencing data and tens of millions of unique TCR sequences. To decide whether each TCR beta V gene segment behaved as functional or pseudogenic, an earlier analysis of some 580 of the donors relied on high-throughput TCR beta sequencing. Alongside the repertoire data, information on donor age, sex, ethnicity and CMV serostatus was compiled. In addition to the first cohort of roughly 700 subjects, a separate validation cohort of 130 or so different subjects was used. To predict cytomegalovirus infection status, the study combined high-throughput TCR immunosequencing, statistical association of individual TCRs with disease status, and machine learning. Roughly five DR-DQ haplotypes were handled as single units for association and clustering, since linkage in the cohort was strong. Of the approximately 400 genotyped donors, around 81% fell in the genetic ancestry cluster associated with self-reported Caucasian donors. In a later analysis, previously published TCR beta repertoires from several hundred donors were re-analyzed and high-resolution HLA genotyping was added so that TCR occurrence patterns could be studied. HLA typing included class I and class II loci at four-digit resolution.

The cohort comprised 670 or so healthy bone marrow donors. At the time of sampling, every cohort member was nominally healthy, though immune exposures that went unrecorded were likely present. The donor was CMV seronegative and was included in the group of about 400 seronegative cohort members. A peripheral blood sample was collected from each donor, and TCR beta sequencing was performed on peripheral blood mononuclear cells. Genomic DNA was extracted from the blood cell samples with the Qiagen DNeasy Blood Extraction Kit. This clone was seen once. Its antigen is still unknown. One base away there is no much larger clone; base qualities are not given. Library prep was done by the immunoSEQ multiplex PCR assay. A mixture of 60 forward primers for TCR Vbeta segments and 13 reverse primers for TCR Jbeta segments was used in the multiplex PCR. A multiplex PCR assay on genomic DNA amplified the CDR3 region of rearranged TCR beta genes. The amplified TCR beta libraries were sequenced on the Illumina HiSeq System as 87-base-pair reads. The authors' analysis ran thus. Across the 666 repertoires, a later analysis counted about 81 million unique TCR beta chains, about 10 million of which were shared by at least two donors. A nearest-neighbor algorithm error-corrected the raw reads and collapsed the reads into unique sequences, merging closely related sequences to remove PCR and sequencing errors. V, D and J gene segments were assigned by aligning CDR3 sequences to IMGT reference sequences. For a sequence to be retained, at least a six-nucleotide match to both a V gene segment and a J gene segment was required. Rearrangements were called productive when the CDR3 lacked stop codons and stayed in frame with V and J; all others were non-productive. CDR3 was defined by IMGT convention, running from the second conserved V-encoded cysteine to the conserved J-encoded phenylalanine. In an earlier analysis of some 550 of the donors, sequences lacking an unambiguous match to a single V gene segment were excluded. An earlier analysis of around 600 of the donors classified V segments as functional when productive rearrangements were above 56.7% and as segregating when the standard deviation between donors was above 5%. A statistical classification framework was developed to diagnose cytomegalovirus status using the catalog of TCR beta chain sequences. In a later analysis, V and J genes were assigned by comparing TCR nucleotide sequences against IMGT/GENE-DB human TR gene sequences. The TCRdist pipeline was used in a later analysis to assign CDR3 sequences and most-parsimonious VDJ recombination scenarios. In a later analysis, each TCR beta chain was defined by its CDR3 amino acid sequence together with its V-gene family, and reads without a unique V-gene family were excluded. A later analysis removed roughly 590 highly shared, low-generation-probability nucleotide sequences to deal with suspected cross-contamination and a sequencing artifact. In a later analysis, a clonal expansion index for each public chain was calculated from normalized within-repertoire ranks of inferred template counts. In a later analysis, generation probabilities were computed with a VDJ recombination model fitted to out-of-frame rearrangements, and the resulting probabilities were checked against IGoR. Hypergeometric tests were used in a later analysis to score TCR-TCR, TCR-HLA and TCR-CMV co-occurrence, with a repertoire-size bias correction applied to the TCR pairs. A later analysis estimated false discovery rates by permuting HLA or CMV assignments 20 times. In a later analysis, co-occurring TCRs were grouped using DBSCAN, with TCRdist sequence similarity added in when clustering inside HLA-allele-positive subsets. Co-occurrence clustering excluded repertoires with fewer than 30,000 or more than 120,000 public chains, plus five with anomalous nucleotide sharing. The clones in this table, taken by TCRdb from immuneACCESS, are in-frame only. Not every clone is retained; where verified, under half of the shortfall comes from an unresolved V gene, and the cause of the rest is unknown. Clone size and V and J calls were adopted from that table, with D and trimming inferred from the DNA. Present in this sample are 110,000 or so clones, roughly two thirds of which were seen just once. The top ten hold roughly 3.2% of the sample.

What the authors observed across the whole study: Specific HLA alleles were associated with more than 15,000 TCR beta sequences at a false discovery rate of 0.05 in a later analysis. According to a later analysis, TCR association rates differed among HLA loci, with DRB1 alleles showing the most associated TCRs and HLA-C alleles showing the fewest. A group of highly shared sequence variants was considered likely to be a technical artifact of the sequencing pipeline. Sequencing depth was assumed to be roughly uniform across donors in the presence/absence analyses, though that assumption may not hold. Most TCR sequences were seen in very few donors, while some public TCRs were found in many individuals. The study gave a list of some 150 TCR beta chains associated with cytomegalovirus. A further reported finding was that TCR beta sequences accurately predicted the HLA-A and HLA-B alleles for most subjects in the first cohort. The authors suggested that the approach could potentially be generalized to other disease states and immunological phenotypes. In vitro tests confirmed that a few of the cytomegalovirus-associated TCR beta chains recognize cytomegalovirus antigens. In a later analysis, several top co-occurrence clusters were reported to appear linked to parvovirus B19, influenza, CMV and Epstein-Barr virus. The classifier was reported to diagnose cytomegalovirus status with high specificity and sensitivity in both the original cohort and the validation cohort. The cohort was sequenced for TCR beta chains only, and without alpha or paired-chain data the features that could be detected were limited. Assigning TCR associations to individual alleles was difficult when HLA alleles, especially DR and DQ, strongly co-occurred. In an earlier analysis of approximately 590 of the donors, most TCR beta V segments appeared in productive rearrangements about 87% or about 30% of the time, broadly matching IMGT annotations. Correlated functional status among segregating V segments might be attributable to linkage disequilibrium, but an unknown experimental factor could not be ruled out. For the cohort, immune exposure information was limited to CMV serostatus. Because HLA typing was unavailable for some donors at each locus, only the typed subset was used in association tests. A later genetic analysis associated a missense DCLRE1C variant with V-gene and J-gene trimming of TCR beta chains, and an independent cohort replicated the association. A later analysis found that most CMV-associated TCR beta chains appeared HLA-restricted, with HLA associations seemingly driven largely by CMV exposure. Compared with the approximately 670-donor mean, donors in an Asian-associated ancestry cluster had fewer N-insertions in productive TCRs, according to a later genetic analysis. In a later analysis, HLA-associated TCR beta chains were found to be more clonally expanded and to have lower generation probabilities than equally common non-associated chains. The 87-base-pair reads could not distinguish some IMGT-functional V segments, including TRBV6-2 and TRBV6-3, so those segments were excluded. Because counts were too low, about 17 rarely observed V segments, including chromosome 9 orphons, were excluded from the earlier analysis of a few hundred of the donors.

V is cut by 0 bases and J by 3 bases, and the space between the germline ends is 9 bases. The germline V gene encodes CDR1 SGHRS and CDR2 YFSETQ. From cysteine to phenylalanine, the CDR3 is 14 amino acids long. CDR3 DNA only is kept here, 42 bases in frame from base 1. The sequenced sample consisted of PBMCs. The rearranged chain carries TRBV5-1 and TRBJ1-1; no confident D gene assignment can be made. The receptor was isolated from a man aged 25-40 years in good health and CMV-seronegative. In nucleotide form, the sequence is TGCGCCAGCAGCTTGGAGTCTGGGCACACTGAAGCTTTCTTT. It is translated as CASSLESGHTEAFF.